The clone carrying this TCR beta chain was found a few times. Its antigen is undetermined. The data stem from a study of CD8 T cells in ankylosing spondylitis. Notes on the study in general: Disease-linked clones reportedly showed significant enrichment in matched ankylosing spondylitis synovial fluid. Typical of ankylosing spondylitis blood, it appeared, was a TCR beta motif of roughly eight highly homologous variants.

TCRdb passed the 5' RACE reads through MiXCR, listing each CDR3 protein once. In the table there are roughly 700,000 distinct CDR3 sequences, 19% of which are singletons. The V and J ends lost 4 bases and 6 bases, in that order; junction bases with no gene match: 7. CDR1 and CDR2 from the germline V gene are MNHNS and SASEGT. The CDR3 is 15 amino acids. Sequenced input: blood, either unsorted or a sorted T cell fraction (not recorded which). The chain has TRBV6-1 and TRBJ1-5; 9 bases fit TRBD1. The sequence came from a male donor with ankylosing spondylitis. The CDR3 nucleotides are TGTGCCAGCAGTGTTACCGACAGGGGGGGTCAGCCCCAGCATTTT. Amino acids: CASSVTDRGGQPQHF.